These 16 T cell receptor beta chains were all obtained from the same sample, sequenced in a study of shared clonotypes between healthy human individuals. Assay: immunoSEQ multiplex PCR; the TCRdb copy retains only in-frame clones and omits some. The data show fewer than 600,000 clones, with roughly four fifths seen just once and around 12% held by the top ten. The material sequenced was PBMCs. All receptors come from a middle-aged woman in good health. Some clones in this sample may be carry-over from other donors' samples.

The chain couples TRBV19 to TRBJ1-5; TRBD1 matches at 9 bases. The V and J ends lost 5 bases and 7 bases, in that order; junction bases with no gene match: 6. The germline CDR1 and CDR2 sequences are LNHDA and SQIVND (reference sequence). The CDR3 extends over 14 amino acids. This CDR3 is CASSSTGGGQPQHF. In nucleotides, the CDR3 is TGTGCCAGTAGTTCAACAGGGGGCGGGCAGCCCCAGCATTTT.

The rearrangement joins TRBV5-8 to TRBJ2-7; 8 nucleotides match TRBD1. Trimming at V came to 4 bases and at J to 6 bases, leaving 15 bases not matched to a gene. Germline loops: CDR1 SGHTS, CDR2 YDEGEE. The CDR3 totals 16 residues. CDR3 in DNA: TGTGCCAGCAGCGTAAGATCGCAGGGGGCCGTAGGCGAGCAGTACTTC. Protein: CASSVRSQGAVGEQYF. Complete variable domain (other parts from reference TRBV5-8 and TRBJ2-7): EAGVTQSPTHLIKTRGQQATLRCSPISGHTSVYWYQQALGLGLQFLLWYDEGEERNRGNFPPRFSGRQFPNYSSELNVNALELEDSALYLCASSVRSQGAVGEQYFGPGTRLTVT.

The chain uses TRBV10-3 and TRBJ2-5; D gene uncertain. Germline lookup yields CDR1 ENHRY and CDR2 SYGVKD. The germline V and J ends were trimmed by 2 bases and 5 bases, with 9 bases remaining between them. This CDR3 spans 13 amino acids. The CDR3 reads CAISEAGWETQYF. CDR3 sequence (DNA): TGTGCCATCAGTGAGGCAGGCTGGGAGACCCAGTACTTC.

About this clone: A clone one base away is much larger, so this may be a read error. Because the CDR3 is missing its conserved closing phenylalanine or tryptophan, this is likely a read error. The chain joins TRBV2 to TRBJ2-7; D tentatively fits TRBD1 or TRBD2 (5 bases each). V was shortened by 6 bases and J by 2 bases, with 8 bases between the two germline ends. The germline CDR1 and CDR2 sequences are SNHLY and FYNNEI. CDR3 length: 12 amino acids. In nucleotides, the CDR3 is TGTGCCAGCAGGGGACCGACCTACGAGCAGTACTCC. Its protein product is CASRGPTYEQYS.

This clone was detected once. The J gene is TRBJ2-5, the V gene TRBV30; D is ambiguous. Gene TRBJ2-7 matches the end of the DNA better, so the J call may be wrong. This CDR3 comprises 15 residues. The germline V gene has CDR1 GTSNPN and CDR2 SVGIG (reference sequence). The CDR3 spells CAWSVPNTLSYEQYF. The CDR3 DNA sequence: TGTGCCTGGAGTGTGCCGAACACCCTCTCCTACGAGCAGTACTTC.

Regarding this clone: The likely explanation is a read error, given a far larger clone one base away. The sample has other DNA sequences that encode this CDR3 too. The CDR3 DNA reads as TGTGCCAGCAGCCAAGATAGGGACTTTAACATTCAATACTTC. It yields the protein CASSQDRDFNIQYF. V and J are TRBV4-2 and TRBJ2-4; D possibly corresponds to TRBD2 (6 bases). There are 14 residues in the CDR3. The germline gives CDR1 LGHNA, CDR2 YNFKEQ.

This clone has a single count. The chain recombines TRBV5-1 with TRBJ2-1; 13 nucleotides agree with TRBD2. CDR1 is SGHRS, CDR2 YFSETQ, per germline. Losses at the gene ends were 5 bases for V and 8 bases for J; bases not matched to a gene: 19. The CDR3 spans 19 residues. CDR3 loop: CASRTRHSSLAGGPDEQFF. The CDR3 nucleotides read TGCGCCAGCAGGACTAGGCACTCGTCACTAGCGGGAGGGCCCGATGAGCAGTTCTTC.

The V and J genes are TRBV5-1 and TRBJ1-2; TRBD1 might be the D (6 bases). V was cut by 2 bases and J by 7 bases, with 12 bases left in between. In germline, CDR1 is SGHRS, CDR2 YFSETQ. This CDR3 spans 13 amino acids. The CDR3 loop reads CASSFSTGSGYTF. DNA for the CDR3: TGCGCCAGCAGCTTCTCTACAGGGTCTGGCTACACCTTC.

J is TRBJ2-7 and V is TRBV28, with D tentatively TRBD2 (5 bases). Germline V gene sequence: CDR1 MDHEN, CDR2 SYDVKM. The V end lost 2 bases, the J end lost 2 bases, and 10 bases lay between the germline ends. The CDR3 length is 14 residues. The CDR3, as DNA: TGTGCCAGCAGTTTAGCCGGGGTGACCTACGAGCAGTACTTC. Translating gives CASSLAGVTYEQYF.

Concerning this clone itself: This likely traces to a read error, being one base from a far larger clone. The rearrangement links TRBV7-2 to TRBJ2-7; TRBD2 matches 11 bases. Germline-derived CDR1 and CDR2 are SGHTA and FQGNSA. The CDR3 covers 12 residues. This CDR3 reads CASGLASGRLYF. The CDR3 DNA sequence: TGTGCCAGCGGCTTAGCTAGCGGGAGGTTGTACTTC.

Only one count was recorded for this clone. This chain joins TRBV18 and TRBJ2-7, with 8 positions matching TRBD2. V lost 4 bases, J lost 5 bases, and 10 bases stayed unmatched. Germline-derived CDR1 and CDR2 are KGHSH and LQKENI. The CDR3 is 15 residues long. This chain's CDR3 is CASSLVAGNVNEQYF. The CDR3 DNA follows: TGTGCCAGCTCACTGGTAGCGGGAAATGTAAACGAGCAGTACTTC.

The rearrangement links TRBV7-2 to TRBJ2-2; D is perhaps TRBD2 (5 bases). CDR3 size: 16 residues. The V gene lost 4 bases and the J gene lost 4 bases, with 16 bases spanning the gap. Germline loops: CDR1 SGHTA, CDR2 FQGNSA. CDR3 protein: CASSYTRRLSTGELFF. CDR3 DNA sequence: TGTGCCAGCAGCTACACAAGACGACTATCCACCGGGGAGCTGTTTTTT.

This clone came up many times. The V and J genes are TRBV30 and TRBJ1-5, with D possibly being TRBD1 (6 bases). There are 14 residues in the CDR3. CDR1 GTSNPN and CDR2 SVGIG come from the germline V gene (reference sequence). V lost 1 base to trimming and J lost 2 bases, with 9 bases between them. This CDR3 is CAWSAGGGNQPQHF. In DNA, the CDR3 is TGTGCCTGGAGTGCGGGGGGCGGCAATCAGCCCCAGCATTTT.

CDR3 amino acids: CASSPWGVANEQYF. As DNA, the CDR3 is TGTGCCAGCAGCCCTTGGGGGGTTGCAAACGAGCAGTACTTC. The chain employs TRBV5-4 and TRBJ2-7; tentative D call: TRBD2 (6 bases). The CDR3 sequence is 14 residues long. Germline CDR1 is SGHNT and CDR2 is YYREEE (reference sequence). With 4 bases removed from V and 5 bases from J, the gap between germline ends came to 16 bases.

This clone was detected once. The chain links TRBV5-1 to TRBJ2-5; 9 nucleotides agree with TRBD1. The CDR3 totals 13 residues. V shed 6 bases, J shed 5 bases, and the junction held 5 bases outside the gene matches. Per the germline V gene, CDR1 is SGHRS and CDR2 is YFSETQ. The CDR3 bases are TGCGCCAGCAAAAAGACAGGGGGGGAGACCCAGTACTTC. As protein: CASKKTGGETQYF.

This clone turned up a few times. The chain joins TRBV7-2 to TRBJ2-5, with 7 nucleotides matching TRBD2. This CDR3 is built from 13 residues. Germline V gene data show CDR1 as SGHTA and CDR2 as FQGNSA. J lost 6 bases, V lost 4 bases, and 5 bases had no gene match. The CDR3 loop reads CASSSSGLKTQYF. In DNA form, the CDR3 reads TGTGCCAGCAGCTCCTCGGGACTAAAGACCCAGTACTTC. Drawing the rest from reference TRBV7-2 and TRBJ2-5, the complete variable domain is GAGVSQSPSNKVTEKGKDVELRCDPISGHTALYWYRQSLGQGLEFLIYFQGNSAPDKSGLPSDRFSAERTGGSVSTLTIQRTQQEDSAVYLCASSSSGLKTQYFGPGTRLLVL.